These 7 T cell receptor beta chains share one sample of origin, sequenced in a study of cytomegalovirus exposure and HLA in healthy donors. PCR employed 60 Vbeta and 13 Jbeta primers. Clones were sequenced by immunoSEQ multiplex PCR, and TCRdb holds only the in-frame ones, with some missing. The data show under 130,000 clones, with approximately 84% seen just once and around 5.3% held by the top ten. Sequencing was performed on PBMCs. Every receptor here comes from a male donor in good health and CMV-seronegative.

This chain uses TRBV6-6 with TRBJ1-2; D not certain. This CDR3 contains 12 residues. CDR1 is MNHNY, CDR2 SVGAGI, per germline (reference sequence). With 2 bases removed from V and 8 bases from J, the gap between germline ends came to 9 bases. The CDR3 DNA sequence: TGTGCCAGCAGTTACACCCGAGGGGGCTACACCTTC. Translated: CASSYTRGGYTF.

The gene calls are TRBV10-1 and TRBJ2-2; D is unresolved. The V end lost 0 bases, the J end lost 4 bases, and 9 bases lay between the germline ends. The CDR3 contains 15 residues. Germline CDR1 is WNHNN and CDR2 is SYGVQD (reference sequence). The CDR3 nucleotides read TGCGCCAGCAGTGAGTCGGGCGAAGGCACCGGGGAGCTGTTTTTT. Residues: CASSESGEGTGELFF.

CDR3 region: CASRTTVPPYEQYF. For the CDR3, the DNA is TGTGCCAGCAGGACAACTGTACCCCCCTACGAGCAGTACTTC. This sequence joins TRBV6-1 and TRBJ2-7; D remains unclear. Per germline, CDR1 MNHNS and CDR2 SASEGT. The CDR3 is 14 amino acids. V shed 6 bases and J shed 2 bases, with 14 bases lying between them.

The V and J genes are TRBV2 and TRBJ2-7; 7 bases fit TRBD1. This CDR3 region has 19 residues. V shed 3 bases and J 5 bases; nucleotides not matched to a gene: 22. Germline V gene lookup returns CDR1 SNHLY and CDR2 FYNNEI. For the CDR3, the DNA is TGTGCCAGCAGTGAGGTGAGGACAGGCGCTTTTTTAAGCCGAGACGAGCAGTACTTC. Protein product: CASSEVRTGAFLSRDEQYF.

This chain connects TRBV6-5 to TRBJ2-3, with 9 bases lining up with TRBD2. There are 15 residues in the CDR3. From germline, CDR1 is MNHEY and CDR2 SVGAGI. Unmatched junction bases numbered 4, after V lost 6 bases and J lost 0 bases. CDR3 loop: CASRLAGDSTDTQYF. DNA of the CDR3: TGTGCCAGCAGGTTAGCGGGAGACAGCACAGATACGCAGTATTTT.

This clone occurred a few times. The genes are TRBV5-6 and TRBJ2-1; perhaps TRBD1 as D (6 bases). CDR1 is SGHDT and CDR2 is YYEEEE in the germline V gene. Trimming shortened V by 0 bases and J by 5 bases, and 12 bases separated the two germline ends. This CDR3 has 15 amino acids. The CDR3 here is CASSLGQGIHNEQFF. Written as DNA, the CDR3 is TGTGCCAGCAGCTTGGGGCAGGGGATCCACAATGAGCAGTTCTTC.

The DNA of the CDR3 is TGCGCCAGCAGCTTGATAGCGGGAGGAGCAGATACGCAGTATTTT. Its translation: CASSLIAGGADTQYF. This chain links TRBV4-3 with TRBJ2-3; TRBD2 matches at 10 bases. The CDR3 has 15 residues. Germline CDR1 is LGHNA and CDR2 is YSLEER. The V and J ends lost 5 bases and 4 bases, in that order; junction bases with no gene match: 6.